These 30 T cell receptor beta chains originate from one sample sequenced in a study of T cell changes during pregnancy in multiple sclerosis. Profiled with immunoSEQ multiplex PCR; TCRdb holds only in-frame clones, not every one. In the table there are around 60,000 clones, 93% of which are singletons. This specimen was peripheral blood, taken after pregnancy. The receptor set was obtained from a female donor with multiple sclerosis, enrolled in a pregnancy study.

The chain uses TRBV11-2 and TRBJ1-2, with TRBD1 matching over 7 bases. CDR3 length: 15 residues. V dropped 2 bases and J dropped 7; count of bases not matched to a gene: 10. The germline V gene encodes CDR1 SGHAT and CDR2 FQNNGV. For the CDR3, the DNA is TGTGCCAGCAGCTTAAACTGGTGGGACAGTCTTGGCTACACCTTC. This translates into CASSLNWWDSLGYTF.

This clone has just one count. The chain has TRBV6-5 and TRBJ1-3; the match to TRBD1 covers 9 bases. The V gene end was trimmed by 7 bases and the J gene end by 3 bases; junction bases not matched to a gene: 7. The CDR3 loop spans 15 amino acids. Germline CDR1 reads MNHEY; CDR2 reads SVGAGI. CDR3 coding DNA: TGTGCCAGCACCTCGGGACAGGGCGGTGGAAACACCATATATTTT. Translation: CASTSGQGGGNTIYF.

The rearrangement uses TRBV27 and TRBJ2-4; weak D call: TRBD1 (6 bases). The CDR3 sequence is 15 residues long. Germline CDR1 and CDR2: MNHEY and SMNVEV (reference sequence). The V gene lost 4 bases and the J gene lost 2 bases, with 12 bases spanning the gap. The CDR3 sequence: CASSSWGPTKNIQYF. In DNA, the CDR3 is TGTGCCAGCAGTTCTTGGGGGCCGACCAAAAACATTCAGTACTTC.

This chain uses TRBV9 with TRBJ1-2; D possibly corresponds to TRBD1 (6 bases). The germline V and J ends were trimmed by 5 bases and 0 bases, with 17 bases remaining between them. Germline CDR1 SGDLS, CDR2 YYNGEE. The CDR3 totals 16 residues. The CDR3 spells CASRRGGISANYGYTF. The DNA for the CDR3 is TGTGCCAGCAGGAGGGGGGGCATCTCCGCTAACTATGGCTACACCTTC.

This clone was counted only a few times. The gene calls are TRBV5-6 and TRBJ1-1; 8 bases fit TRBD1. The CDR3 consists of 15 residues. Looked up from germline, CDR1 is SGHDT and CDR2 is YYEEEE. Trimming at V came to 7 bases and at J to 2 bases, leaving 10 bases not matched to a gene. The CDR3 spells CASLRTGLGNTEAFF. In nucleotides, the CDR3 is TGTGCCAGCTTACGGACAGGGTTAGGCAACACTGAAGCTTTCTTT.

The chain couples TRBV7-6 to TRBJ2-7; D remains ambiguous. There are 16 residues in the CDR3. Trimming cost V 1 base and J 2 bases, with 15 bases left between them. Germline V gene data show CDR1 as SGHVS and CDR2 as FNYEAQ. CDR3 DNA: TGTGCCAGCAGCTTAGGGGCCAACCCAAAAGCCTACGAGCAGTACTTC. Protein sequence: CASSLGANPKAYEQYF. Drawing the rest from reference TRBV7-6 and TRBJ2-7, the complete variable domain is GAGVSQSPRYKVTKRGQDVALRCDPISGHVSLYWYRQALGQGPEFLTYFNYEAQQDKSGLPNDRFSAERPEGSISTLTIQRTEQRDSAMYRCASSLGANPKAYEQYFGPGTRLTVT.

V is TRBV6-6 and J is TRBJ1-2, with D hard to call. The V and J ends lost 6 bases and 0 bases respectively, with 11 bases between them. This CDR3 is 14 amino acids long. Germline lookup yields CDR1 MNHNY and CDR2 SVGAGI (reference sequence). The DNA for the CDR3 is TGTGCCAGCAGAGAAGACAAGCCTAACTATGGCTACACCTTC. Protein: CASREDKPNYGYTF.

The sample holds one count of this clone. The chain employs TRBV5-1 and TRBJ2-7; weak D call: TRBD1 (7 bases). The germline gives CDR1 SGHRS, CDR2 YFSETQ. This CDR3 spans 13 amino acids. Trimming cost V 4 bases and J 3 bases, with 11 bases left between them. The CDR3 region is CASSAGTVYEQYF. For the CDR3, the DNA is TGCGCCAGCAGCGCGGGGACAGTCTACGAGCAGTACTTC.

CDR3 nucleotide sequence: TGCAGCGTTGGTAGCGGGACCTACAATGAGCAGTTCTTC. This translates into CSVGSGTYNEQFF. V usage is TRBV29-1 and J usage is TRBJ2-1; 8 positions agree with TRBD2. The germline CDR1 and CDR2 sequences are SQVTM and ANQGSEA. V lost 4 bases, J lost 2 bases, and 1 base stayed unmatched. The CDR3 is made up of 13 amino acids.

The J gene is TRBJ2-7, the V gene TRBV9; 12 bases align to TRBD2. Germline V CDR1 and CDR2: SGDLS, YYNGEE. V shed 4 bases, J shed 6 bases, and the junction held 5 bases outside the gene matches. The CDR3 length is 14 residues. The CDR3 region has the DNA TGTGCCAGCAGCCCTAGCGGGAGGGCCAGCGAGCAGTACTTC. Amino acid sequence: CASSPSGRASEQYF.

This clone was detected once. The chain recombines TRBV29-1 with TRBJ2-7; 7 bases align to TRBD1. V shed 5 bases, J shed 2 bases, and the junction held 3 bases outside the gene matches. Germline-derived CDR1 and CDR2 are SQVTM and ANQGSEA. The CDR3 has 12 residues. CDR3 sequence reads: CSVLTGPYEQYF. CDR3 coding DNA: TGCAGCGTTCTGACAGGGCCCTACGAGCAGTACTTC.

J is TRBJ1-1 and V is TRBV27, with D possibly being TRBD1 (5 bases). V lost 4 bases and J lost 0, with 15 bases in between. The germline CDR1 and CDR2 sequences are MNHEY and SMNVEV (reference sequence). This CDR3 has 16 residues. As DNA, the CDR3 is TGTGCCAGCAGTTCCGCAGGGCCTATCATGAACACTGAAGCTTTCTTT. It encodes CASSSAGPIMNTEAFF.

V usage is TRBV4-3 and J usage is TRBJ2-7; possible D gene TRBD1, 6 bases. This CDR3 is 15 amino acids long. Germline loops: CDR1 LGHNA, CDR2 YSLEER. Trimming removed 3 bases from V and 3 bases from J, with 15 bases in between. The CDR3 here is CASSHYQGSGYEQYF. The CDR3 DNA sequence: TGCGCCAGCAGCCATTACCAGGGGAGCGGCTACGAGCAGTACTTC.

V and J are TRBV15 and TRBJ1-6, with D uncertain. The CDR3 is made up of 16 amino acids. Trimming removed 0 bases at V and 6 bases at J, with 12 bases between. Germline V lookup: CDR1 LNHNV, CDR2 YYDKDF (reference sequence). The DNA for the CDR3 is TGTGCCACCAGCAGAGATGGTAGGAGATCTAATTCACCCCTCCACTTT. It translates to CATSRDGRRSNSPLHF.

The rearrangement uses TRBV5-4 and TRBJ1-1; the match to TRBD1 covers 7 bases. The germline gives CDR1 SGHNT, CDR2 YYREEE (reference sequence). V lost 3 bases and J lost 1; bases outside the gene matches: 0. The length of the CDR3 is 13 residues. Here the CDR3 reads CASSWDRNTEAFF. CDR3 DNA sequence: TGTGCCAGCAGCTGGGACAGGAACACTGAAGCTTTCTTT. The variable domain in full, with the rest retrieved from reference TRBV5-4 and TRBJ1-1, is ETGVTQSPTHLIKTRGQQVTLRCSSQSGHNTVSWYQQALGQGPQFIFQYYREEENGRGNFPPRFSGLQFPNYSSELNVNALELDDSALYLCASSWDRNTEAFFGQGTRLTVV.

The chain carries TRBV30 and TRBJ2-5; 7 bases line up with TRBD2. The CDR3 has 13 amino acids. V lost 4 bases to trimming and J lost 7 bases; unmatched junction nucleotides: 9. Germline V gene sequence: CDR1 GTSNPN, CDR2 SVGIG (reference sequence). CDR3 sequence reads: CAWIIAGVGTQYF. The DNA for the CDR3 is TGTGCCTGGATAATAGCGGGTGTAGGGACCCAGTACTTC.

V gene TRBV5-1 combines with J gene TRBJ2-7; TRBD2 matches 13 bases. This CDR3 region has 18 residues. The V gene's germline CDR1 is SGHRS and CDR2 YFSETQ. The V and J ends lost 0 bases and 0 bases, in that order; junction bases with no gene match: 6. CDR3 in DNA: TGCGCCAGCAGCTTGGCCGAACTAGCGGGAGGGACCTCCTACGAGCAGTACTTC. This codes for CASSLAELAGGTSYEQYF.

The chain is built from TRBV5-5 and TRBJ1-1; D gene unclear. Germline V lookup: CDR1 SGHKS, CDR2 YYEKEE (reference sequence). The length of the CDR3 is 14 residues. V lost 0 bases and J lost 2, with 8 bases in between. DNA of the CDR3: TGTGCCAGCAGCTTGGGGCAAATTAACACTGAAGCTTTCTTT. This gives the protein CASSLGQINTEAFF.

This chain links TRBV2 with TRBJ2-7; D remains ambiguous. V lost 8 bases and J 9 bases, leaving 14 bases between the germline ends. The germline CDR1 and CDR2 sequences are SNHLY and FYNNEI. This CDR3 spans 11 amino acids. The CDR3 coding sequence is TGTGCCAGCTCATTTGCCTCGGGGCAGTACTTC. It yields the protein CASSFASGQYF.

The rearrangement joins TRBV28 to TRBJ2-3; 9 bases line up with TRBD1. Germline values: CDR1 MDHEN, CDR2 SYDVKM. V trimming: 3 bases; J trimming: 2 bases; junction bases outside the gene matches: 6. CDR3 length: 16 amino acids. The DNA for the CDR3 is TGTGCCAGCAGTTTGCCCGGACAGGGGATCACAGATACGCAGTATTTT. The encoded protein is CASSLPGQGITDTQYF. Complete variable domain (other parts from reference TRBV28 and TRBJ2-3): DVKVTQSSRYLVKRTGEKVFLECVQDMDHENMFWYRQDPGLGLRLIYFSYDVKMKEKGDIPEGYSVSREKKERFSLILESASTNQTSMYLCASSLPGQGITDTQYFGPGTRLTVL.

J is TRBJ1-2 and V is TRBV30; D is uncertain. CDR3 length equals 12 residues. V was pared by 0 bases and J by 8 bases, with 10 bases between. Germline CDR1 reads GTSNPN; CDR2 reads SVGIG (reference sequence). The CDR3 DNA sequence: TGTGCCTGGAGTGTAACTGGTTTCGGCTACACCTTC. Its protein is CAWSVTGFGYTF.

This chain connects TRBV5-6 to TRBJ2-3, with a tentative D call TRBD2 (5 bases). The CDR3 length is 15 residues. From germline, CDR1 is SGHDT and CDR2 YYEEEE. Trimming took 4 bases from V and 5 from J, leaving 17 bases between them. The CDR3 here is CASSRRGFGIDTQYF. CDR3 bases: TGTGCCAGCAGCCGTCGCGGGTTCGGAATAGATACGCAGTATTTT.

This CDR3 is CASSSTGTGSYEQYF. Written as DNA, the CDR3 is TGTGCCAGCAGCTCTACTGGGACAGGTTCCTACGAGCAGTACTTC. This chain connects TRBV28 to TRBJ2-7; 8 bases fit TRBD1. The CDR3 consists of 15 residues. V was clipped by 6 bases and J by 1 base; unmatched bases: 8. Germline lookup yields CDR1 MDHEN and CDR2 SYDVKM. Full variable domain (rest looked up from reference TRBV28 and TRBJ2-7): DVKVTQSSRYLVKRTGEKVFLECVQDMDHENMFWYRQDPGLGLRLIYFSYDVKMKEKGDIPEGYSVSREKKERFSLILESASTNQTSMYLCASSSTGTGSYEQYFGPGTRLTVT.

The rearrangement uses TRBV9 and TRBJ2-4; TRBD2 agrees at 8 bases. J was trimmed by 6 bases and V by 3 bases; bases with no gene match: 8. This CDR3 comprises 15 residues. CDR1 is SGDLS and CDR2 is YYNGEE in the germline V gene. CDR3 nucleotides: TGTGCCAGCAGCGAGAGGCCGGCGGGGGGAAACATTCAGTACTTC. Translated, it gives CASSERPAGGNIQYF.

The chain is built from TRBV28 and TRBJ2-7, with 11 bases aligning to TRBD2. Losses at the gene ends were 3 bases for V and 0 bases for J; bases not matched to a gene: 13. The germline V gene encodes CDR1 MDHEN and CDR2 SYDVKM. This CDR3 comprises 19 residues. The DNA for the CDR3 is TGTGCCAGCAGTTTGAGGGAGTATAGCGGGAGGGCCCCCTCCTACGAGCAGTACTTC. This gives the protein CASSLREYSGRAPSYEQYF.

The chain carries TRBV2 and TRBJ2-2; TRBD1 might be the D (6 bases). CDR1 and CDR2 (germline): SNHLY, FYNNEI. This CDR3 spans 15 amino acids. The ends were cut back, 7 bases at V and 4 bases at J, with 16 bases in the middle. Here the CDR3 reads CASNRWGQSTGELFF. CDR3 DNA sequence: TGTGCCAGCAATAGATGGGGGCAGAGCACCGGGGAGCTGTTTTTT.

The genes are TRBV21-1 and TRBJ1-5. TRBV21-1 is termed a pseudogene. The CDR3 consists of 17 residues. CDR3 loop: CASSKLRRRLSNQPQHF. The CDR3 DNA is TGTGCCAGCAGCAAACTTAGGCGCAGACTAAGCAATCAGCCCCAGCATTTT.

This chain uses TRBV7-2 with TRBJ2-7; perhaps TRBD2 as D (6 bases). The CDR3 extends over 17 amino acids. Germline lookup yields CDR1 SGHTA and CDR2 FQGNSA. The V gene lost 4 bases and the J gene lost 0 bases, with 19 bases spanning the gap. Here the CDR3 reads CASSYSFPGLSSYEQYF. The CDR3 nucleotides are TGTGCCAGCAGCTACTCCTTCCCCGGACTAAGCTCCTACGAGCAGTACTTC.

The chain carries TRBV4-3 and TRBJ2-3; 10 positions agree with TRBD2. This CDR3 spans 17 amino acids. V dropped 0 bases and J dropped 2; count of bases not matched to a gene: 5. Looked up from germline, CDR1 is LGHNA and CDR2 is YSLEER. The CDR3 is CASSQDKGLAPTDTQYF. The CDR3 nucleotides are TGCGCCAGCAGCCAAGATAAGGGACTAGCGCCCACAGATACGCAGTATTTT.

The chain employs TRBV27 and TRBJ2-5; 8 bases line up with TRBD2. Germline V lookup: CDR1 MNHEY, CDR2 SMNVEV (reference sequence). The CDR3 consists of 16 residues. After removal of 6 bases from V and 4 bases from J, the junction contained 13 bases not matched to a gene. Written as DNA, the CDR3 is TGTGCCAGCAGGGCGTTGGGACTAGAATTGGGAGAGACCCAGTACTTC. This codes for CASRALGLELGETQYF.